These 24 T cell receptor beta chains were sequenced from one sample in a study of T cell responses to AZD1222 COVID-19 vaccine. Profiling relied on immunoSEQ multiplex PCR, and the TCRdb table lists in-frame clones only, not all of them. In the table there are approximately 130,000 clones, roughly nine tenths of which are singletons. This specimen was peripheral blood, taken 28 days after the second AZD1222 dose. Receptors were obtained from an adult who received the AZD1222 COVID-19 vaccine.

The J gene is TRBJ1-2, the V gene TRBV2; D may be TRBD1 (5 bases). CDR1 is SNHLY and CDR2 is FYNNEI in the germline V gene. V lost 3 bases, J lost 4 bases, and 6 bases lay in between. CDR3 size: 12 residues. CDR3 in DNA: TGTGCCAGCAGTGATCAGGGCTATGGCTACACCTTC. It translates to CASSDQGYGYTF.

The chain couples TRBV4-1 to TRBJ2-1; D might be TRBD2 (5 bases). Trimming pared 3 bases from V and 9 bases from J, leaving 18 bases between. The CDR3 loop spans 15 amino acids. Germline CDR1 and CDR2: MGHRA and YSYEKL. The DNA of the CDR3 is TGCGCCAGCAGCCATAGAACCCCGCGGGTGGGTGAGCAGTTCTTC. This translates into CASSHRTPRVGEQFF.

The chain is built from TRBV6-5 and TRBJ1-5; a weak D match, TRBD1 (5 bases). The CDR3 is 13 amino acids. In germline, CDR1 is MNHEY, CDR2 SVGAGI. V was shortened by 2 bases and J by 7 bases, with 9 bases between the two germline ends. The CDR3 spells CASSYVAGQPQHF. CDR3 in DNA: TGTGCCAGCAGTTACGTCGCAGGGCAGCCCCAGCATTTT.

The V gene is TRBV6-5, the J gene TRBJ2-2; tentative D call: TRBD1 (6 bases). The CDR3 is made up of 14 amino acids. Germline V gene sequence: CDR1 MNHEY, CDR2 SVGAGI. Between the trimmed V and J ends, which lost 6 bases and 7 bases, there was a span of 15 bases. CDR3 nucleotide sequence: TGTGCCAGCAGATCTACAGGGTTGGTCGGGGAGCTGTTTTTT. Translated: CASRSTGLVGELFF.

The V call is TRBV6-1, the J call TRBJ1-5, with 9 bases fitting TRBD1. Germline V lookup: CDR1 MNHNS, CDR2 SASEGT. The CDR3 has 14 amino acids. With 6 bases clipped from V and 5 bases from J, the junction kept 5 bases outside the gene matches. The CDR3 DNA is TGTGCCAGCAGCCCGGGACAGGGAGATCAGCCCCAGCATTTT. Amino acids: CASSPGQGDQPQHF.

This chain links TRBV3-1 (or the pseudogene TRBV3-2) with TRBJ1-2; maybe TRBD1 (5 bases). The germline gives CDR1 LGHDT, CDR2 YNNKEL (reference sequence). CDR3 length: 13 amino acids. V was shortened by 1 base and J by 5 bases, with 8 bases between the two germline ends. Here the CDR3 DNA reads TGTGCCAGCAGCCAAGCAGGGTTTTATGGCTACACCTTC. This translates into CASSQAGFYGYTF.

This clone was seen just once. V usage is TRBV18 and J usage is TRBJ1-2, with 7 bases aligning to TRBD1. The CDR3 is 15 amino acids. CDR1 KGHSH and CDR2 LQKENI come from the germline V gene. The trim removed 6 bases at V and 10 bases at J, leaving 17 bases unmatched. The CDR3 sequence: CASSSRQGRVSDYTF. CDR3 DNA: TGTGCCAGCTCCTCCCGACAGGGTAGGGTTTCGGACTACACCTTC.

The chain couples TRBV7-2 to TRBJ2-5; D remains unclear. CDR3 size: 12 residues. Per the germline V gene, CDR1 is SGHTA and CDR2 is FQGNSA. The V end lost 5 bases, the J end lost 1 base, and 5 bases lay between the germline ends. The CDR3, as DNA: TGTGCCAGCAGCCCAATCCAAGAGACCCAGTACTTC. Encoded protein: CASSPIQETQYF.

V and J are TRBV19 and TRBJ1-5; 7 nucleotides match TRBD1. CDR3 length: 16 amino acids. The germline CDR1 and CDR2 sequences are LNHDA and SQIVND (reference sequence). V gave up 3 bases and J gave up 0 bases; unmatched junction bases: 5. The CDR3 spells CASSMQGTDSNQPQHF. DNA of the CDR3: TGTGCCAGTAGTATGCAAGGGACAGATAGCAATCAGCCCCAGCATTTT.

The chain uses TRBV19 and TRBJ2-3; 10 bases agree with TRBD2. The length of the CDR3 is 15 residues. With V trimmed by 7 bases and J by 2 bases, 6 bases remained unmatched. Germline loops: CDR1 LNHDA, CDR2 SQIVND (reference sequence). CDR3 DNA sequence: TGTGCCAGTATCCCTAGCGGGGGATACACAGATACGCAGTATTTT. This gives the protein CASIPSGGYTDTQYF.

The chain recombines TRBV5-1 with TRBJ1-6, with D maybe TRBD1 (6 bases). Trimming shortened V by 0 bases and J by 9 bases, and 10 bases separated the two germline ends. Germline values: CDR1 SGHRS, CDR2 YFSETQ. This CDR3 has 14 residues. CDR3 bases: TGCGCCAGCAGCTTGGGACAGGAGGGTTCACCCCTCCACTTT. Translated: CASSLGQEGSPLHF.

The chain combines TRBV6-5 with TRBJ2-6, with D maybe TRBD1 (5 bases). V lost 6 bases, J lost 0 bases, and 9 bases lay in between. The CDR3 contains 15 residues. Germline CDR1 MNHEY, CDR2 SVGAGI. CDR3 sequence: CASRTEFSGANVLTF. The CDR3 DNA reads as TGTGCCAGCAGGACAGAATTCTCTGGGGCCAACGTCCTGACTTTC.

The CDR3 here is CASSLGTINEQFF. As DNA, the CDR3 is TGTGCCAGCAGCTTAGGGACCATTAATGAGCAGTTCTTC. This chain uses TRBV11-3 with TRBJ2-1, with D hard to call. The V and J ends lost 1 base and 7 bases respectively, with 8 bases between them. There are 13 residues in the CDR3. Germline lookup yields CDR1 SGHNT and CDR2 YENEEA.

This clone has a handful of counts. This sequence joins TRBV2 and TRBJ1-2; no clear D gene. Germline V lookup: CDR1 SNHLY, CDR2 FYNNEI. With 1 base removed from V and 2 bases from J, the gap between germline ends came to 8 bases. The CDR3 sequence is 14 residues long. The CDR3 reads CASSEDGPNYGYTF. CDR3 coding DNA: TGTGCCAGCAGTGAAGACGGTCCGAACTATGGCTACACCTTC.

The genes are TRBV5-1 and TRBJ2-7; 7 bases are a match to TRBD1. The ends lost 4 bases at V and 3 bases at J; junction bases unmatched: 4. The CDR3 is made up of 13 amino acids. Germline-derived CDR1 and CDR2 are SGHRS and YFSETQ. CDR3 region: CASSPRDSYEQYF. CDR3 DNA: TGCGCCAGCAGCCCTCGGGACAGCTACGAGCAGTACTTC.

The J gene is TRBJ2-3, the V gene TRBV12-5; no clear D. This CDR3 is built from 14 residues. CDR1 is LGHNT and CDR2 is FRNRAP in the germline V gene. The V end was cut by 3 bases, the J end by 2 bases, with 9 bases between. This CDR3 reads CASGLMGSTDTQYF. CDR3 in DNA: TGTGCTAGTGGTTTAATGGGGTCCACAGATACGCAGTATTTT.

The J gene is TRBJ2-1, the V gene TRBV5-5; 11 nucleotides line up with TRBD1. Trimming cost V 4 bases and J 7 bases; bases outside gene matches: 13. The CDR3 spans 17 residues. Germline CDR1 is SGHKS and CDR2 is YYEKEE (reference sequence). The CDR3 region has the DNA TGTGCCAGCAGCACTATCCCGGGACAGGGGGGAAAAAATGAGCAGTTCTTC. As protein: CASSTIPGQGGKNEQFF.

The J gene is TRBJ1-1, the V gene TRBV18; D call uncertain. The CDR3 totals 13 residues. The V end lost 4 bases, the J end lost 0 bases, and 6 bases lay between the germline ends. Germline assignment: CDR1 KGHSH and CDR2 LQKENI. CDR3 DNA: TGTGCCAGCTCACTCGGTCTGAACACTGAAGCTTTCTTT. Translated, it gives CASSLGLNTEAFF.

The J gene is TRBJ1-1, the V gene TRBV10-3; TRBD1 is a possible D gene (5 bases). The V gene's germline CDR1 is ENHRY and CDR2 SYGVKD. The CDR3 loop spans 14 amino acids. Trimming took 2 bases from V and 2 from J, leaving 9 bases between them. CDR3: CAISEGGHNTEAFF. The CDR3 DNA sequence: TGTGCCATCAGTGAGGGGGGTCATAACACTGAAGCTTTCTTT.

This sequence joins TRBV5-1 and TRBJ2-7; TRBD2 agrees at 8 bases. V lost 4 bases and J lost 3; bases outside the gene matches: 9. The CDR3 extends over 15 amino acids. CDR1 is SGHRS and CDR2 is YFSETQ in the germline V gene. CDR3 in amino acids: CASSGSGGRNYEQYF. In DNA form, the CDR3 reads TGCGCCAGCAGCGGCAGCGGGGGCCGGAACTACGAGCAGTACTTC.

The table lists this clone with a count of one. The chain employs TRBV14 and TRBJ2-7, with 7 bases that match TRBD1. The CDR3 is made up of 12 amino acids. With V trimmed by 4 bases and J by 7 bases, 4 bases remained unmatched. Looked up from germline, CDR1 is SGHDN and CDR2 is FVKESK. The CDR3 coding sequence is TGTGCCAGCAGCCGGTACAGGGGAGAGCAGTACTTC. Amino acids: CASSRYRGEQYF.

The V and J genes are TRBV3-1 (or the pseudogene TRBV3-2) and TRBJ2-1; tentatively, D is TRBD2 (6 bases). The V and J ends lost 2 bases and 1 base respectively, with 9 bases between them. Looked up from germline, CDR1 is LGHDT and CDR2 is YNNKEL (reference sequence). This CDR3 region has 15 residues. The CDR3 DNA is TGTGCCAGCAGCCAAACGGCGGGGTCCTACAATGAGCAGTTCTTC. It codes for CASSQTAGSYNEQFF.

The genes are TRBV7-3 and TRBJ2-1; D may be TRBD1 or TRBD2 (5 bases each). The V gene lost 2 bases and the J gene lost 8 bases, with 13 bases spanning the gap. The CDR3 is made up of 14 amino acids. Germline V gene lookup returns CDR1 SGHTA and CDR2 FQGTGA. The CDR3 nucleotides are TGTGCCAGCAGCTTAGTCAGGTTGGGGGATGAGCAGTTCTTC. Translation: CASSLVRLGDEQFF.

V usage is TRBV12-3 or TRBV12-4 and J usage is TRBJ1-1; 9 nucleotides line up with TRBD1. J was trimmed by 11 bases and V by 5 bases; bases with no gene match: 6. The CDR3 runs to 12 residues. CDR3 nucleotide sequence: TGTGCCAGCAGTGGACGGACAGGGGCCGCTTTCTTT. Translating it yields CASSGRTGAAFF.